This T cell receptor (beta chain) came from a study of blood T cell repertoires in COVID-19. Background on the study: Italy, Spain and the United States were the sources of the convalescent and acute COVID-19 samples. From T cells, B-cell-depleted T cells, or PBMCs came the material, which was cDNA or gDNA.

Study processing details: Estimated nucleated cell counts came from reference gene primer amplification. Profiled with immunoSEQ multiplex PCR; TCRdb holds only in-frame clones, not every one. V, J and clone size derive from that table, while D and trimming were established from the DNA sequence. The table has roughly 140,000 clones, about nine tenths seen once. The TCR originated in a human donor in a cohort sampled during active COVID-19. Material for sequencing was peripheral blood.

Here the CDR3 DNA reads TGTGCCAGCAGTTTAGTAGGGGGACAGGGGGGGTCTGGCTACACCTTC. Its protein product is CASSLVGGQGGSGYTF. The chain has TRBV27 and TRBJ1-2, with TRBD1 identical over 11 bases. Per the germline V gene, CDR1 is MNHEY and CDR2 is SMNVEV (reference sequence). The V gene end was trimmed by 2 bases and the J gene end by 7 bases; junction bases not matched to a gene: 9. The CDR3 loop spans 16 amino acids.